The subject of this entry is one TCR beta chain. This specimen comes from a study of glioma-infiltrating T cells after dendritic cell vaccination. About the study: Monocyte-derived dendritic cells, cultured less than 8 days with IL-4 and GM-CSF, were pulsed with autologous tumor lysate.

This CDR3 is 14 amino acids long. With 4 bases removed from V and 5 bases from J, the gap between germline ends came to 14 bases. The germline gives CDR1 MNHEY, CDR2 SMNVEV (reference sequence). Assay used: immunoSEQ multiplex PCR; TCRdb lists only in-frame clones, some missing. The data hold some 100,000 clones, with around three quarters observed a single time. The material sequenced was blood, taken before dendritic cell vaccination. This sequence was found in a human donor with glioblastoma. The genes are TRBV27 and TRBJ1-1; tentative D call: TRBD1 (5 bases). CDR3 in amino acids: CASSSQGTRTEAFF. The CDR3 bases are TGTGCCAGCAGTTCCCAGGGCACGAGGACTGAAGCTTTCTTT.